There are many counts of the clone carrying this TCR beta chain. No antigen is known for it. Genomic DNA was the source, and TCR beta CDR3 was amplified from it by two-round multiplex PCR. Primers (each specific to one TRBV or TRBJ gene) were used in first-round PCR. In TCRdb, the multiplex PCR reads were re-called with MiXCR into one record per CDR3 protein. This table holds 45,000 to 60,000 distinct CDR3 sequences, approximately 35% found once. The CDR3 has 12 residues. Trimming cost V 3 bases and J 2 bases, with 8 bases left between them. Looked up from germline, CDR1 is DFQATT and CDR2 is SNEGSKA (reference sequence). The sample belongs to a study of prognosis after radiotherapy for stage I lung cancer. Whole-study findings and limits: A difference in TRBV and TRBJ gene usage was reportedly seen between patients with and without metastases.

The TCR was taken from a donor aged 50 or older with non-small cell lung cancer. This rearrangement joins TRBV20-1 to TRBJ2-7; D remains unclear. Sequenced material: PBMCs, taken before or after stereotactic body radiation therapy (not recorded which). CDR3 nucleotides: TGCAGTGCTAGTCCCCGAACCTACGAGCAGTACTTC. Translating it yields CSASPRTYEQYF.